This passage covers 9 T cell receptor beta chains from one sample sequenced in a study of blood T cell repertoires in COVID-19. Profiled with immunoSEQ multiplex PCR; TCRdb holds only in-frame clones, not every one. The top ten clones hold roughly 13% of a sample with 150,000 to 200,000 clones, around 75% of them seen once. Source material: peripheral blood. The receptors were gathered from a woman of 80 years or more with acute or convalescent COVID-19.

This clone was found once. The J gene is TRBJ1-2, the V gene TRBV7-2; 7 bases map to TRBD1. CDR1 and CDR2 from the germline V gene are SGHTA and FQGNSA. This CDR3 spans 16 amino acids. V was clipped by 4 bases and J by 3 bases; unmatched bases: 11. CDR3 sequence reads: CASSSYPIDRDYGYTF. CDR3 sequence (DNA): TGTGCCAGCAGCTCCTACCCTATCGACAGGGACTATGGCTACACCTTC.

V and J are TRBV12-3 or TRBV12-4 and TRBJ1-1; D gene unclear. The V and J ends lost 3 bases and 4 bases respectively, with 6 bases between them. The CDR3 runs to 12 residues. CDR3: CASSFSGTEAFF. CDR3 DNA sequence: TGTGCCAGCAGTTTTTCCGGCACTGAAGCTTTCTTT.

There are a few counts of this clone. V usage is TRBV14 and J usage is TRBJ1-1; no firm D call. Trimming took off 4 bases at V and 5 bases at J, with 14 bases between the two ends. The CDR3 extends over 14 amino acids. Germline values: CDR1 SGHDN, CDR2 FVKESK. In DNA, the CDR3 is TGTGCCAGCAGCCTTGGGAGAGGCTGGACTGAAGCTTTCTTT. This translates into CASSLGRGWTEAFF.

The V gene is TRBV18, the J gene TRBJ1-2, with a possible D match to TRBD1 (5 bases). Per germline, CDR1 KGHSH and CDR2 LQKENI. V was cut by 6 bases and J by 1 base, with 9 bases left in between. This CDR3 contains 13 residues. CDR3 protein: CASSPTDNYGYTF. The CDR3 DNA is TGTGCCAGCTCTCCGACAGATAACTATGGCTACACCTTC.

V usage is TRBV2 and J usage is TRBJ2-1, with TRBD2 matching 7 bases. There are 14 residues in the CDR3. Trimming cost V 8 bases and J 8 bases; bases outside gene matches: 12. CDR1 SNHLY and CDR2 FYNNEI come from the germline V gene. Here the CDR3 reads CASGRLAFTHEQFF. The CDR3 DNA sequence: TGTGCCAGCGGGAGACTAGCTTTTACCCATGAGCAGTTCTTC.

The CDR3 loop reads CASSPRGGRSYNEQFF. DNA of the CDR3: TGTGCCAGCAGCCCCCGCGGGGGTCGCTCCTACAATGAGCAGTTCTTC. This chain connects TRBV7-2 to TRBJ2-1; 7 nucleotides line up with TRBD2. The CDR3 contains 16 residues. Germline CDR1 and CDR2: SGHTA and FQGNSA. The J segment lost 0 bases and the V segment lost 5 bases, leaving 7 bases of the junction unmatched.

The gene calls are TRBV3-1 (or the pseudogene TRBV3-2) and TRBJ1-4; TRBD1 matches at 8 bases. V lost 0 bases to trimming and J lost 7 bases; unmatched junction nucleotides: 4. This CDR3 is 15 amino acids long. CDR1 is LGHDT and CDR2 is YNNKEL in the germline V gene (reference sequence). In nucleotides, the CDR3 is TGTGCCAGCAGCCAAGATGGAGACAGGGGTGAAAAACTGTTTTTT. It specifies CASSQDGDRGEKLFF.

V gene TRBV7-6 combines with J gene TRBJ2-7; TRBD2 matches at 7 bases. The germline V gene has CDR1 SGHVS and CDR2 FNYEAQ. J lost 3 bases, V lost 5 bases, and 7 bases had no gene match. CDR3 length: 14 amino acids. CDR3 protein: CASSRGLDDYEQYF. Here the CDR3 DNA reads TGTGCCAGCAGCCGCGGACTAGATGACTACGAGCAGTACTTC.

This clone was picked up one time. This chain links TRBV7-8 with TRBJ1-5; 9 bases are shared with TRBD1. This CDR3 is built from 15 residues. Looked up from germline, CDR1 is SGHVS and CDR2 is FQNEAQ. Losses at the gene ends were 5 bases for V and 2 bases for J; bases not matched to a gene: 4. Here the CDR3 DNA reads TGTGCCAGCAGCGCACAGGGGGCTGGCAATCAGCCCCAGCATTTT. It translates to CASSAQGAGNQPQHF.